This T cell receptor (beta chain) was recorded in a study of T cell responses to AZD1222 COVID-19 vaccine. Notes on this clone: Its cognate antigen is unknown.

This CDR3 comprises 14 residues. Germline CDR1 reads LGHNA; CDR2 reads YNFKEQ. Trimming shortened V by 5 bases and J by 2 bases, and 9 bases separated the two germline ends. Profiled with immunoSEQ multiplex PCR; TCRdb holds only in-frame clones, not every one. The repertoire holds about 100,000 clones, with about 89% as singletons. Study results and limitations: Clonal diversity was possibly underestimated; the donors were predominantly white British and more often female. Spike-specific TCR breadth and depth rose after two AZD1222 doses. CD4 TCRs covered the whole spike, strongest at regions 160-218 and 743-854. Baseline seropositives among AZD1222 recipients totaled only 5 to 7.

This TCR was recovered from an adult in good health. The source was peripheral blood, collected on day 0 of AZD1222 vaccination. The chain employs TRBV4-2 and TRBJ2-2; D unresolved. The CDR3 sequence: CASSSTRNTGELFF. As DNA, the CDR3 is TGTGCCAGCAGCTCAACCCGCAACACCGGGGAGCTGTTTTTT.